A single sample gave rise to the 19 T cell receptor beta chains below, sequenced in a study of T cell clusters in autoimmune cytopenias. One tube held mixed TRB-A and TRB-B primer pools for touch-down PCR. Each CDR3 protein gets one entry in TCRdb, which reprocessed the multiplex PCR reads and gives no DNA. This table lists almost 6,000 distinct CDR3 sequences. Roughly 40,000 genome equivalents of blood DNA were amplified for TRB. The sample was peripheral blood. Receptor source: a human donor with an autoimmune cytopenia or autoimmune hepatitis (not recorded which).

By frequency, this clonotype registers medium-sized. J is TRBJ1-3 and V is TRBV19; there is no DNA to check the TCRdb D call of TRBD1. Per germline, CDR1 LNHDA and CDR2 SQIVND (reference sequence). The CDR3 is 14 amino acids. CDR3 sequence reads: CASLDRGGGNTIYF. The whole variable domain, filled in from reference TRBV19 and TRBJ1-3, reads DGGITQSPKYLFRKEGQNVTLSCEQNLNHDAMYWYRQDPGQGLRLIYYSQIVNDFQKGDIAEGYSVSREKKESFPLTVTSAQKNPTAFYLCASLDRGGGNTIYFGEGSWLTVV.

This clonotype registers medium-sized (0.01 to 0.1%) by frequency. The gene calls are TRBV5-6 and TRBJ1-2; there is no DNA to check the TCRdb D call of TRBD1. There are 15 residues in the CDR3. The V gene's germline CDR1 is SGHDT and CDR2 YYEEEE. The CDR3 reads CASSLIGQLNYGYTF.

The chain combines TRBV11-2 with TRBJ2-2; absent DNA, TCRdb's TRBD2 call cannot be checked. This CDR3 has 18 amino acids. CDR1 SGHAT and CDR2 FQNNGV come from the germline V gene. CDR3 residues: CASSLDHGALANTGELFF.

By frequency, this clonotype is medium-sized. The chain uses TRBV6-5 and TRBJ2-3. The germline V gene has CDR1 MNHEY and CDR2 SVGAGI. The CDR3 has 14 amino acids. The CDR3 loop is CASSYSSSRNTQYF.

This clonotype is medium-sized by frequency. This chain uses TRBV27 with TRBJ2-5; TCRdb's D call, TRBD2, is unchecked because there is no DNA. Germline CDR1 MNHEY, CDR2 SMNVEV (reference sequence). The CDR3 contains 15 residues. CDR3 protein: CASSSIPGLQETQYF.

By frequency, this clonotype registers medium-sized (0.01 to 0.1%). The rearrangement uses TRBV6-2 or TRBV6-3 and TRBJ1-3; TCRdb gives TRBD1 as the D gene, but with no DNA this cannot be confirmed. CDR3 size: 14 residues. The V gene's germline CDR1 is MNHEY and CDR2 SVGEGT. This CDR3 reads CASSYPGAGNTIYF.

The V call is TRBV19, the J call TRBJ1-5. The germline CDR1 and CDR2 sequences are LNHDA and SQIVND (reference sequence). This CDR3 has 15 amino acids. CDR3 amino acids: CASSISTYSNQPQHF.

The J gene is TRBJ2-7, the V gene TRBV10-3; absent DNA, TCRdb's TRBD2 call cannot be checked. The CDR3 extends over 14 amino acids. Germline V CDR1 and CDR2: ENHRY, SYGVKD. The CDR3 loop reads CAISAGLPSYEQYF.

This chain connects TRBV28 to TRBJ1-5. The CDR3 totals 11 residues. Per germline, CDR1 MDHEN and CDR2 SYDVKM. The CDR3 reads CASSLNQPQHF. The complete variable domain, with remaining parts taken from reference TRBV28 and TRBJ1-5, reads DVKVTQSSRYLVKRTGEKVFLECVQDMDHENMFWYRQDPGLGLRLIYFSYDVKMKEKGDIPEGYSVSREKKERFSLILESASTNQTSMYLCASSLNQPQHFGDGTRLSIL.

V usage is TRBV24-1 and J usage is TRBJ2-3; lacking DNA, the TRBD1 call made by TCRdb goes unchecked. Germline V CDR1 and CDR2: KGHDR, SFDVKD. CDR3 length: 15 residues. CDR3 protein: CATSDREGWPDTQYF.

This clonotype is deemed medium-sized (0.01 to 0.1%) by its frequency. This chain joins TRBV19 and TRBJ2-3. Germline lookup yields CDR1 LNHDA and CDR2 SQIVND (reference sequence). The CDR3 consists of 16 residues. The CDR3 reads CASSINERILPDTQYF.

The gene calls are TRBV7-2 and TRBJ2-7; TCRdb's D call of TRBD1 is untestable without DNA. CDR3 length: 13 amino acids. Germline CDR1 and CDR2: SGHTA and FQGNSA. CDR3 sequence reads: CASSPQGAGEQYF.

V and J are TRBV6-6 and TRBJ2-7; the TRBD2 assignment by TCRdb is unverifiable without DNA. The CDR3 sequence is 15 residues long. CDR1 and CDR2 (germline): MNHNY, SVGAGI (reference sequence). The CDR3 reads CASSLDGTTGYEQYF.

This clonotype ranks as medium-sized (0.01 to 0.1%) in terms of frequency. The chain employs TRBV19 and TRBJ2-6; the TRBD2 assignment by TCRdb is unverifiable without DNA. This CDR3 has 14 residues. Germline V CDR1 and CDR2: LNHDA, SQIVND (reference sequence). This CDR3 is CASQGLRGANVLTF.

Its frequency marks this clonotype as medium-sized. V gene TRBV6-1 combines with J gene TRBJ1-5; lacking DNA, the TRBD1 call made by TCRdb goes unchecked. CDR1 is MNHNS, CDR2 SASEGT, per germline. The CDR3 runs 14 residues. The CDR3 sequence: CASSAGFSNQPQHF.

This rearrangement joins TRBV6-4 to TRBJ2-3. The CDR3 has 15 residues. Germline values: CDR1 MRHNA, CDR2 SNTAGT. This CDR3 is CASSEDGIRTDTQYF.

The chain employs TRBV18 and TRBJ1-6. Per germline, CDR1 KGHSH and CDR2 LQKENI. The CDR3 extends over 16 amino acids. The CDR3 reads CASSPSGSSYNSPLHF.

By frequency, this clonotype registers medium-sized. J is TRBJ2-5 and V is TRBV6-1; TCRdb's assignment of TRBD2 cannot be checked, as there is no DNA. This CDR3 comprises 13 residues. The V gene's germline CDR1 is MNHNS and CDR2 SASEGT. CDR3 loop: CASGGRSQETQYF.

The chain combines TRBV15 with TRBJ1-1; TCRdb calls TRBD1, which cannot be checked without DNA. The CDR3 is 15 amino acids. The germline V gene has CDR1 LNHNV and CDR2 YYDKDF (reference sequence). This CDR3 is CATSRAGQINTEAFF. The whole variable domain, remainder taken from reference TRBV15 and TRBJ1-1, is DAMVIQNPRYQVTQFGKPVTLSCSQTLNHNVMYWYQQKSSQAPKLLFHYYDKDFNNEADTPDNFQSRRPNTSFCFLDIRSPGLGDTAMYLCATSRAGQINTEAFFGQGTRLTVV.